This T cell receptor beta chain was identified in a study of blood T cell repertoires in COVID-19. On the study more broadly: Acute-phase and convalescent COVID-19 samples originated in the United States, Italy and Spain. PBMCs, B-cell-depleted T cells, or T cells were the source of the cDNA or gDNA that made up the material.

The germline V gene has CDR1 SNHLY and CDR2 FYNNEI. CDR3 size: 11 residues. V was cut by 5 bases and J by 5 bases, with 4 bases left in between. TCRdb's table, derived via immunoSEQ multiplex PCR, lists solely in-frame clones and lacks some. Of 490,000 or so clones in the sample, approximately 86% were seen once. This sequence was found in a woman in her sixties who had recovered from COVID-19. This chain links TRBV2 with TRBJ1-3; D call uncertain. The sample consisted of PBMCs or T cells enriched from blood (not recorded which). CDR3 nucleotides: TGTGCCAGCAGTTTAAGAAACACCATATATTTT. Encoded protein: CASSLRNTIYF.